One and the same sample provided the 30 T cell receptor beta chains below, sequenced in a study. TCRdb used MiXCR to reprocess the RT-PCR reads, holding one entry per CDR3 protein. The sample lists hundreds of thousands of distinct CDR3 sequences, about 14% seen once, with just over 3.5% in the top ten. Source material: memory CD4+ T cells from blood. Receptors were obtained from a female donor in good health, serving as a healthy control.

This chain connects TRBV15 to TRBJ2-7; 9 nucleotides align to TRBD1. Germline trimming cut 1 base from V and 2 bases from J; bases unmatched to any gene: 3. The CDR3 extends over 15 amino acids. Per germline, CDR1 LNHNV and CDR2 YYDKDF (reference sequence). The CDR3 DNA sequence: TGTGCCACCAGCAGAGGGGGACAGGGAACCTACGAGCAGTACTTC. It yields the protein CATSRGGQGTYEQYF.

J is TRBJ2-1 and V is TRBV6-5, with TRBD1 matching over 8 bases. CDR1 MNHEY and CDR2 SVGAGI come from the germline V gene. V was pared by 6 bases and J by 9 bases, with 10 bases of the junction left unmatched. The CDR3 is 14 residues long. The CDR3 region is CASRRTQGASEQFF. The CDR3 nucleotides are TGTGCCAGCAGAAGGACCCAGGGGGCATCTGAGCAGTTCTTC.

V usage is TRBV20-1 and J usage is TRBJ1-5, with D unresolved. This CDR3 is built from 13 residues. V was clipped by 3 bases and J by 5 bases, with 11 bases between them. Per germline, CDR1 DFQATT and CDR2 SNEGSKA (reference sequence). In nucleotides, the CDR3 is TGCAGTGCTAGCCGACGGGAGGATCAGCCCCAGCATTTT. Translating gives CSASRREDQPQHF.

The V and J genes are TRBV20-1 and TRBJ2-3; D may be TRBD1 or TRBD2 (5 bases each). Germline assignment: CDR1 DFQATT and CDR2 SNEGSKA (reference sequence). The CDR3 is 14 amino acids. The V gene lost 6 bases and the J gene lost 2 bases, with 15 bases spanning the gap. The CDR3 protein is CSALWGSATDTQYF. The CDR3 nucleotides read TGCAGTGCCCTGTGGGGGTCGGCCACAGATACGCAGTATTTT.

This clonotype was recorded a few times. The chain uses TRBV15 and TRBJ2-3; 12 bases line up with TRBD2. Germline-derived CDR1 and CDR2 are LNHNV and YYDKDF (reference sequence). The CDR3 consists of 20 residues. V was clipped by 0 bases and J by 5 bases; unmatched bases: 15. CDR3 coding DNA: TGTGCCACCAGCAGAGAAAGTGTGAGACTAGCGGGAGTGTTGGGAGATACGCAGTATTTT. Protein product: CATSRESVRLAGVLGDTQYF.

This clonotype was counted a few times. The chain joins TRBV20-1 to TRBJ1-2; the match to TRBD1 covers 7 bases. Germline V gene data show CDR1 as DFQATT and CDR2 as SNEGSKA (reference sequence). The V and J ends lost 5 bases and 2 bases, in that order; junction bases with no gene match: 8. CDR3 size: 14 residues. The CDR3 bases are TGCAGTGCTTCCCGGGGGACAGAGAACTATGGCTACACCTTC. Translation: CSASRGTENYGYTF.

V usage is TRBV11-2 and J usage is TRBJ2-1, with D unclear. Germline V gene sequence: CDR1 SGHAT, CDR2 FQNNGV. Trimming removed 3 bases at V and 9 bases at J, with 9 bases between. The length of the CDR3 is 12 residues. CDR3 amino acids: CASSFVHAEQFF. The CDR3 region has the DNA TGTGCCAGCAGCTTCGTTCACGCTGAGCAGTTCTTC.

This chain joins TRBV20-1 and TRBJ1-5, with TRBD1 as a possible D gene (5 bases). Trimming took 3 bases from V and 9 from J, leaving 27 bases between them. This CDR3 comprises 17 residues. Germline lookup yields CDR1 DFQATT and CDR2 SNEGSKA (reference sequence). The CDR3, as DNA: TGCAGTGCTAGGGGCACAGGAAATCCCTCTGGATCATGGCCCCAGCATTTT. Its protein is CSARGTGNPSGSWPQHF.

The chain couples TRBV28 to TRBJ2-7; 7 nucleotides agree with TRBD1. This CDR3 is built from 15 residues. Germline lookup yields CDR1 MDHEN and CDR2 SYDVKM. V trimming: 4 bases; J trimming: 5 bases; junction bases outside the gene matches: 11. The CDR3 sequence is CASSSTGMQVDEQYF. The CDR3 DNA is TGTGCCAGCAGTTCGACAGGGATGCAAGTCGACGAGCAGTACTTC. Full variable domain (outside the CDR3, taken from reference TRBV28 and TRBJ2-7): DVKVTQSSRYLVKRTGEKVFLECVQDMDHENMFWYRQDPGLGLRLIYFSYDVKMKEKGDIPEGYSVSREKKERFSLILESASTNQTSMYLCASSSTGMQVDEQYFGPGTRLTVT.

The chain joins TRBV5-5 to TRBJ1-1; TRBD1 is a possible D gene (5 bases). The V end lost 4 bases, the J end lost 3 bases, and 13 bases lay between the germline ends. Germline lookup yields CDR1 SGHKS and CDR2 YYEKEE (reference sequence). The length of the CDR3 is 14 residues. In DNA form, the CDR3 reads TGTGCCAGCAGCCGGGGGGACCTTGACACTGAAGCTTTCTTT. It codes for CASSRGDLDTEAFF. The full variable domain, in which reference TRBV5-5 and TRBJ1-1 provide the parts outside the CDR3, is DAGVTQSPTHLIKTRGQQVTLRCSPISGHKSVSWYQQVLGQGPQFIFQYYEKEERGRGNFPDRFSARQFPNYSSELNVNALLLGDSALYLCASSRGDLDTEAFFGQGTRLTVV.

This rearrangement joins TRBV7-9 to TRBJ1-2; TRBD1 aligns across 11 bases. The CDR3 is 16 amino acids. Looked up from germline, CDR1 is SEHNR and CDR2 is FQNEAQ (reference sequence). The trim removed 4 bases at V and 6 bases at J, leaving 10 bases unmatched. In DNA form, the CDR3 reads TGTGCCAGCAGCTCTTTCGGACAGGGGGCATTCAATGGCTACACCTTC. Its protein product is CASSSFGQGAFNGYTF.

V usage is TRBV11-2 and J usage is TRBJ1-1, with D tentatively TRBD1 (6 bases). V shed 0 bases and J shed 4 bases, with 12 bases lying between them. The length of the CDR3 is 15 residues. The germline V gene has CDR1 SGHAT and CDR2 FQNNGV. In nucleotides, the CDR3 is TGTGCCAGCAGCTTAGATGGGGGGGCTGGCACTGAAGCTTTCTTT. Amino acid sequence: CASSLDGGAGTEAFF.

The table lists this clonotype with a count of one. V and J are TRBV28 and TRBJ2-2; either TRBD1 or TRBD2 may fit D (5 bases each). Trimming removed 8 bases at V and 8 bases at J, with 18 bases between. CDR3 length: 14 residues. Germline V gene lookup returns CDR1 MDHEN and CDR2 SYDVKM. The CDR3 DNA is TGTGCCAGCGGCGACTCGGGGCAAACGGGGGAGCTGTTTTTT. Translated, it gives CASGDSGQTGELFF.

Ten or more counts support this clonotype. The CDR3 DNA reads as TGCAGTGCTAGAGCCGACGGCTCTGGAAACACCATATATTTT. It codes for CSARADGSGNTIYF. This chain uses TRBV20-1 with TRBJ1-3; the D is unclear. Deletions cut 1 base from V and 0 bases from J, with 7 bases between. The CDR3 loop spans 14 amino acids. CDR1 and CDR2 (germline): DFQATT, SNEGSKA (reference sequence).

This clonotype was observed many times. The rearrangement uses TRBV7-2 and TRBJ2-3; TRBD1 agrees at 8 bases. There are 14 residues in the CDR3. Germline-derived CDR1 and CDR2 are SGHTA and FQGNSA. Unmatched junction bases numbered 5, after V lost 6 bases and J lost 3 bases. The CDR3 nucleotides are TGTGCCAGCAGAAGGGACAGGAGGACAGATACGCAGTATTTT. Protein sequence: CASRRDRRTDTQYF.

This chain joins TRBV20-1 and TRBJ2-3; 9 bases are shared with TRBD2. Trimming took 7 bases from V and 6 from J; bases not matched to a gene: 8. This CDR3 is built from 13 residues. The germline V gene encodes CDR1 DFQATT and CDR2 SNEGSKA (reference sequence). The CDR3 coding sequence is TGCAGTGTTAAAGCGGGAGGAATTGATACGCAGTATTTT. It codes for CSVKAGGIDTQYF.

The CDR3 DNA reads as TGTGCCAGCAGTTTACAGGGGGCGTGGGTTTCACCCCTCCACTTT. Its protein is CASSLQGAWVSPLHF. This chain links TRBV12-3 or TRBV12-4 with TRBJ1-6, with TRBD1 identical over 8 bases. This CDR3 spans 15 amino acids. The V gene end was trimmed by 2 bases and the J gene end by 9 bases; junction bases not matched to a gene: 6.

This clonotype was recorded many times. V is TRBV7-2 and J is TRBJ2-5, with D perhaps TRBD1 (5 bases). CDR1 is SGHTA and CDR2 is FQGNSA in the germline V gene. The CDR3 extends over 16 amino acids. Trimming pared 2 bases from V and 1 base from J, leaving 14 bases between. The CDR3 bases are TGTGCCAGCAGCTTAAAGCAGGGCCTCCTCCAAGAGACCCAGTACTTC. It yields the protein CASSLKQGLLQETQYF.

This clonotype turned up a few times. This chain connects TRBV4-3 to TRBJ2-1, with a possible D match to TRBD1 (5 bases). This CDR3 contains 15 residues. Per germline, CDR1 LGHNA and CDR2 YSLEER. V was cut by 1 base and J by 4 bases, with 11 bases left in between. As DNA, the CDR3 is TGCGCCAGCAGCCAAGTGAGTCAGGGATACAATGAGCAGTTCTTC. Encoded protein: CASSQVSQGYNEQFF.

In this sample, this clonotype turned up many times. The rearrangement links TRBV20-1 to TRBJ2-5; 7 bases fit TRBD1. Germline CDR1 DFQATT, CDR2 SNEGSKA (reference sequence). There are 13 residues in the CDR3. The trim removed 5 bases at V and 4 bases at J, leaving 7 bases unmatched. The CDR3 loop is CSAVTGSPETQYF. In DNA, the CDR3 is TGCAGTGCTGTGACAGGGAGTCCAGAGACCCAGTACTTC.

In this sample, this clonotype turned up a few times. This rearrangement joins TRBV9 to TRBJ2-7, with no clear D. CDR3 length: 13 amino acids. The V end was cut by 2 bases, the J end by 9 bases, with 15 bases between. CDR1 is SGDLS, CDR2 YYNGEE, per germline. The CDR3 loop reads CASSVNDLGLQYF. The CDR3 nucleotides read TGTGCCAGCAGCGTCAACGACCTAGGTTTGCAGTACTTC.

The V and J genes are TRBV20-1 and TRBJ1-2; no clear D gene. V shed 4 bases and J shed 0 bases, with 9 bases lying between them. The CDR3 is 13 residues long. The germline gives CDR1 DFQATT, CDR2 SNEGSKA (reference sequence). The CDR3 sequence is CSATPGANYGYTF. CDR3 DNA: TGCAGTGCTACCCCCGGAGCTAACTATGGCTACACCTTC.

This clonotype was seen many times. The V call is TRBV6-5, the J call TRBJ2-5, with D tentatively TRBD1 or TRBD2 (5 bases each). The ends were cut back, 0 bases at V and 4 bases at J, with 15 bases in the middle. Per germline, CDR1 MNHEY and CDR2 SVGAGI. The CDR3 is 16 amino acids. CDR3 amino acids: CASSYSRPGRGETQYF. The CDR3 DNA sequence: TGTGCCAGCAGTTACTCGAGACCGGGGCGAGGAGAGACCCAGTACTTC.

This clonotype appeared many times. V is TRBV20-1 and J is TRBJ2-5, with 8 bases fitting TRBD1. CDR1 is DFQATT, CDR2 SNEGSKA, per germline (reference sequence). With V trimmed by 1 base and J by 5 bases, 9 bases remained unmatched. This CDR3 has 15 residues. DNA of the CDR3: TGCAGTGCTAGAGCTATCCAGGGGGCGGGCGAGACCCAGTACTTC. Translation gives CSARAIQGAGETQYF.

This sequence joins TRBV5-1 and TRBJ2-5; weak D call: TRBD2 (5 bases). CDR1 and CDR2 from the germline V gene are SGHRS and YFSETQ. V shed 4 bases and J shed 0 bases, with 10 bases lying between them. The CDR3 has 14 amino acids. The CDR3 nucleotides read TGCGCCAGCAGCATACCGGACTACCAAGAGACCCAGTACTTC. Protein: CASSIPDYQETQYF.

The V call is TRBV28, the J call TRBJ2-7; D is possibly TRBD1 or TRBD2 (6 bases each). Germline V gene sequence: CDR1 MDHEN, CDR2 SYDVKM. Trimming removed 3 bases from V and 3 bases from J, with 33 bases in between. The CDR3 contains 21 residues. CDR3 region: CASSFYMSVRQEGFKYYEQYF. CDR3 nucleotides: TGTGCCAGCAGTTTTTACATGAGTGTTCGACAGGAGGGGTTTAAATACTACGAGCAGTACTTC.

This chain links TRBV20-1 with TRBJ1-1, with a weak D call TRBD1 (5 bases). Germline CDR1 reads DFQATT; CDR2 reads SNEGSKA (reference sequence). The CDR3 has 15 residues. V shed 0 bases and J shed 5 bases, with 16 bases lying between them. The CDR3 DNA reads as TGCAGTGCTAGAGATGAAGGAGCAGGGAGGACTGAAGCTTTCTTT. Its translation: CSARDEGAGRTEAFF.

This clonotype was seen repeatedly, ten times or more. In DNA, the CDR3 is TGTGCCAGCAGTGCGACAGGGGGAAAGGATGAAGCTTTCTTT. The encoded protein is CASSATGGKDEAFF. The chain recombines TRBV12-3 or TRBV12-4 with TRBJ1-1; TRBD1 matches at 9 bases. This CDR3 comprises 14 residues. Unmatched junction bases numbered 8, after V lost 5 bases and J lost 7 bases.

There are a few counts of this clonotype. The chain combines TRBV3-1 with TRBJ2-1, with 9 bases aligning to TRBD2. The CDR3 runs 14 residues. After removal of 3 bases from V and 5 bases from J, the junction contained 2 bases not matched to a gene. Germline assignment: CDR1 LGHDT and CDR2 YNNKEL (reference sequence). Here the CDR3 DNA reads TGTGCCAGCAGCCAGGTAGCGGGGGACAATGAGCAGTTCTTC. It yields the protein CASSQVAGDNEQFF.

In its sample, this clonotype was seen many times. CDR3 coding DNA: TGCAGTGCTAGCAGGGACAGGAGGAGAGGCGGCACTGAAGCTTTCTTT. Amino acid sequence: CSASRDRRRGGTEAFF. The genes are TRBV20-1 and TRBJ1-1, with 8 bases lining up with TRBD1. The CDR3 sequence is 16 residues long. Germline assignment: CDR1 DFQATT and CDR2 SNEGSKA (reference sequence). Trimming took 3 bases from V and 4 from J; bases not matched to a gene: 13.